Below, 25 T cell receptor beta chains from the same sample are listed, as sequenced in a study of Ad26.COV2.S vaccination and SARS-CoV-2 variants. Assay: immunoSEQ multiplex PCR; the TCRdb copy retains only in-frame clones and omits some. The sample yields roughly 420,000 clones, roughly 90% seen once. The treatment: 15 to 20 received Ad26.COV2.S at low or high dose, single or two shots; about 5 received placebo; per-sample allocation not given. It was on day 63 after the first vaccine or placebo injection that samples were taken. The sequenced sample was peripheral blood, obtained in a trial of Ad26.COV2.S vaccine versus placebo. The receptors stem from a person aged 18-65 years who received the Ad26.COV2.S COVID-19 vaccine or a placebo.

V and J are TRBV30 and TRBJ2-7; tentatively, D is TRBD1 or TRBD2 (6 bases each). V lost 0 bases to trimming and J lost 9 bases, with 12 bases between them. The CDR3 is made up of 12 amino acids. CDR1 is GTSNPN, CDR2 SVGIG, per germline (reference sequence). The CDR3 loop reads CAWSVSQGGQYF. The CDR3 DNA is TGTGCCTGGAGTGTATCACAGGGAGGGCAGTACTTC. The variable domain in full, completed from reference TRBV30 and TRBJ2-7, reads SQTIHQWPATLVQPVGSPLSLECTVEGTSNPNLYWYRQAAGRGLQLLFYSVGIGQISSEVPQNLSASRPQDRQFILSSKKLLLSDSGFYLCAWSVSQGGQYFGPGTRLTVT.

The J gene is TRBJ1-5, the V gene TRBV5-6; D call uncertain. Germline V gene data show CDR1 as SGHDT and CDR2 as YYEEEE. V was shortened by 4 bases and J by 7 bases, with 15 bases between the two germline ends. There are 14 residues in the CDR3. The CDR3 nucleotides read TGTGCCAGCAGCCTTCAGACCTCATTGCAGCCCCAGCATTTT. Its protein product is CASSLQTSLQPQHF.

The CDR3 loop reads CASSIDLSGDLNQPQHF. The CDR3 nucleotides are TGTGCCAGTAGTATAGATCTGTCTGGGGACCTCAATCAGCCCCAGCATTTT. The rearrangement uses TRBV19 and TRBJ1-5, with a tentative D call TRBD1 (5 bases). Looked up from germline, CDR1 is LNHDA and CDR2 is SQIVND (reference sequence). The ends were cut back, 0 bases at V and 3 bases at J, with 15 bases in the middle. This CDR3 region has 17 residues.

The CDR3 nucleotides read TGTGCCAGCAGCTCCCAACAGGTGAAACCGGCCGGGGAGCTGTTTTTT. It encodes CASSSQQVKPAGELFF. The chain is built from TRBV5-8 and TRBJ2-2; D may be TRBD1 (5 bases). CDR1 is SGHTS, CDR2 YDEGEE, per germline. Trimming removed 3 bases at V and 6 bases at J, with 18 bases between. The CDR3 has 16 residues. Variable domain in full (rest from reference TRBV5-8 and TRBJ2-2): EAGVTQSPTHLIKTRGQQATLRCSPISGHTSVYWYQQALGLGLQFLLWYDEGEERNRGNFPPRFSGRQFPNYSSELNVNALELEDSALYLCASSSQQVKPAGELFFGEGSRLTVL.

The chain employs TRBV7-6 and TRBJ2-7; 8 bases match TRBD1. This CDR3 is 14 amino acids long. With 4 bases clipped from V and 3 bases from J, the junction kept 5 bases outside the gene matches. Germline CDR1 SGHVS, CDR2 FNYEAQ. The CDR3 DNA reads TGTGCCAGCAGCTCCGGACAGGGTAACTACGAGCAGTACTTC. Protein sequence: CASSSGQGNYEQYF.

This chain links TRBV7-8 with TRBJ1-6; D perhaps matches TRBD1 (5 bases). CDR1 is SGHVS, CDR2 FQNEAQ, per germline. This CDR3 region has 15 residues. V dropped 3 bases and J dropped 1 base, with 7 bases sitting between them. CDR3 DNA sequence: TGTGCCAGCAGCTTCGGGGGTTCCTATAATTCACCCCTCCACTTT. It codes for CASSFGGSYNSPLHF.

V is TRBV5-4 and J is TRBJ2-1, with D uncertain. This CDR3 spans 12 amino acids. Trimming took off 1 base at V and 1 base at J, with 0 bases between the two ends. From germline, CDR1 is SGHNT and CDR2 YYREEE (reference sequence). The CDR3 reads CASSLSYNEQFF. The CDR3 coding sequence is TGTGCCAGCAGCTTGTCCTACAATGAGCAGTTCTTC. The variable domain in full, completed from reference TRBV5-4 and TRBJ2-1, reads ETGVTQSPTHLIKTRGQQVTLRCSSQSGHNTVSWYQQALGQGPQFIFQYYREEENGRGNFPPRFSGLQFPNYSSELNVNALELDDSALYLCASSLSYNEQFFGPGTRLTVL.

The chain is built from TRBV20-1 and TRBJ1-1; possibly TRBD1 for D (5 bases). The CDR3 consists of 11 residues. In germline, CDR1 is DFQATT, CDR2 SNEGSKA (reference sequence). V was pared by 4 bases and J by 6 bases, with 9 bases between. The CDR3 sequence: CSATGRAEAFF. CDR3 bases: TGCAGTGCTACAGGGAGGGCTGAAGCTTTCTTT.

In DNA form, the CDR3 reads TGTGCCAGCACTCAGGGGGCCGACACCGGGGAGCTGTTTTTT. This codes for CASTQGADTGELFF. V usage is TRBV9 and J usage is TRBJ2-2, with TRBD1 identical over 8 bases. Trimming cost V 6 bases and J 3 bases; bases outside gene matches: 4. The CDR3 length is 14 residues. CDR1 and CDR2 (germline): SGDLS, YYNGEE.

The chain employs TRBV19 and TRBJ2-1; D gene unclear. In germline, CDR1 is LNHDA, CDR2 SQIVND (reference sequence). V was clipped by 4 bases and J by 1 base, with 8 bases between them. The CDR3 loop spans 14 amino acids. The CDR3 DNA reads TGTGCCAGTAGTACCCTTGGGTCCTACAATGAGCAGTTCTTC. Translation: CASSTLGSYNEQFF.

The V and J genes are TRBV19 and TRBJ2-2, with D possibly matching TRBD1 (6 bases). In germline, CDR1 is LNHDA, CDR2 SQIVND (reference sequence). V gave up 5 bases and J gave up 3 bases, with 10 bases separating them. This CDR3 has 14 residues. This CDR3 is CASSYRQDTGELFF. The DNA for the CDR3 is TGTGCCAGTAGTTATAGACAGGACACCGGGGAGCTGTTTTTT.

This clone was detected only a few times. The CDR3 is CASSSSLAYGYTF. As DNA, the CDR3 is TGTGCCAGCAGTTCCTCATTGGCCTATGGCTACACCTTC. This sequence joins TRBV6-5 and TRBJ1-2; D remains ambiguous. CDR1 and CDR2 (germline): MNHEY, SVGAGI. The CDR3 has 13 residues. The V gene lost 4 bases and the J gene lost 4 bases, with 10 bases spanning the gap.

As for this clone: At the DNA level, this CDR3 is encoded by other sequences in the same sample as well. This rearrangement joins TRBV24-1 to TRBJ2-1; either TRBD1 or TRBD2 may supply D (5 bases each). This CDR3 region has 13 residues. Trimming pared 0 bases from V and 6 bases from J, leaving 5 bases between. Germline lookup yields CDR1 KGHDR and CDR2 SFDVKD. DNA of the CDR3: TGTGCCACCAGTGATTTGGGGGGCAATGAGCAGTTCTTC. This gives the protein CATSDLGGNEQFF.

This clone was picked up a small number of times. Written as DNA, the CDR3 is TGTGCCTGGAACAGGGACAGGGGTTCACCCCTCCACTTT. Its protein product is CAWNRDRGSPLHF. The rearrangement links TRBV30 to TRBJ1-6; 10 bases map to TRBD1. The germline V gene encodes CDR1 GTSNPN and CDR2 SVGIG (reference sequence). This CDR3 comprises 13 residues. The ends lost 4 bases at V and 9 bases at J; junction bases unmatched: 3. Supplemented by reference TRBV30 and TRBJ1-6, the full variable domain reads SQTIHQWPATLVQPVGSPLSLECTVEGTSNPNLYWYRQAAGRGLQLLFYSVGIGQISSEVPQNLSASRPQDRQFILSSKKLLLSDSGFYLCAWNRDRGSPLHFGNGTRLTVT.

The J gene is TRBJ1-1, the V gene TRBV27; no reliable D call. CDR1 MNHEY and CDR2 SMNVEV come from the germline V gene (reference sequence). This CDR3 comprises 14 residues. V was cut by 3 bases and J by 1 base, with 9 bases left in between. The CDR3 region is CASSFGTTNTEAFF. The CDR3, as DNA: TGTGCCAGCAGTTTCGGCACAACGAACACTGAAGCTTTCTTT.

A few counts support this clone. The chain recombines TRBV28 with TRBJ2-2; D is uncertain. The CDR3 loop spans 13 amino acids. Trimming stripped 7 bases from V and 1 base from J, with 7 bases between. CDR1 is MDHEN and CDR2 is SYDVKM in the germline V gene. The CDR3 spells CASTPRNTGELFF. CDR3 bases: TGTGCCAGCACCCCTCGGAACACCGGGGAGCTGTTTTTT.

The chain has TRBV6-5 and TRBJ2-7; weak D call: TRBD2 (6 bases). The CDR3 totals 15 residues. Trimming removed 0 bases from V and 0 bases from J, with 9 bases in between. Germline V gene sequence: CDR1 MNHEY, CDR2 SVGAGI. The CDR3 DNA follows: TGTGCCAGCAGTTACTCCGGGACTGACTCCTACGAGCAGTACTTC. Translation: CASSYSGTDSYEQYF.

This chain joins TRBV19 and TRBJ1-1; D uncertain. V was trimmed by 5 bases and J by 1 base, leaving 17 bases between them. The CDR3 runs to 16 residues. In germline, CDR1 is LNHDA, CDR2 SQIVND (reference sequence). In DNA form, the CDR3 reads TGTGCCAGTAGTCCGCTCCCAGCCGAGCGGAACACTGAAGCTTTCTTT. It encodes CASSPLPAERNTEAFF.

The chain links TRBV6-2 or TRBV6-3 to TRBJ1-6; D remains ambiguous. Germline loops: CDR1 MNHEY, CDR2 SVGEGT. Trimming took off 0 bases at V and 6 bases at J, with 9 bases between the two ends. CDR3 size: 15 residues. The CDR3 protein is CASSYSGLGNSPLHF. CDR3 nucleotides: TGTGCCAGCAGTTACTCTGGTTTGGGTAATTCACCCCTCCACTTT.

This rearrangement joins TRBV29-1 to TRBJ2-1; the D is unclear. CDR3 length equals 14 residues. V was shortened by 3 bases and J by 1 base, with 10 bases between the two germline ends. Germline V gene sequence: CDR1 SQVTM, CDR2 ANQGSEA. The CDR3 DNA is TGCAGCGTTGAGGACGGACGGTCCTACAATGAGCAGTTCTTC. Translation: CSVEDGRSYNEQFF.

The chain is built from TRBV3-1 (or the pseudogene TRBV3-2) and TRBJ1-2; D gene unclear. Germline lookup yields CDR1 LGHDT and CDR2 YNNKEL (reference sequence). V lost 0 bases, J lost 8 bases, and 22 bases lay in between. This CDR3 has 17 amino acids. The chain's CDR3 is CASSQDSATWGSWGYTF. The CDR3 nucleotides read TGTGCCAGCAGCCAAGATTCCGCCACGTGGGGTTCCTGGGGCTACACCTTC.

This clone was picked up a small number of times. The CDR3, as DNA: TGTGCCTGGGGGGCAGAGAGACAGGTCCCCGAGCAGTACTTC. It codes for CAWGAERQVPEQYF. J is TRBJ2-7 and V is TRBV30, with a tentative D call TRBD1 (6 bases). CDR1 and CDR2 (germline): GTSNPN, SVGIG (reference sequence). The CDR3 sequence is 14 residues long. Trimming left V 5 bases short and J 6 bases short, with 20 bases between.

The chain has TRBV5-4 and TRBJ2-3; 15 bases map to TRBD2. The V and J ends lost 6 bases and 6 bases, in that order; junction bases with no gene match: 8. This CDR3 comprises 16 residues. Germline CDR1 is SGHNT and CDR2 is YYREEE (reference sequence). The CDR3 coding sequence is TGTGCCAGCAACCTCGGGACTAGCGGGGGGACGGATACGCAGTATTTT. Translated, it gives CASNLGTSGGTDTQYF.

The rearrangement joins TRBV6-2 or TRBV6-3 to TRBJ2-1, with 12 bases that match TRBD2. The V gene end was trimmed by 0 bases and the J gene end by 10 bases; junction bases not matched to a gene: 13. Germline lookup yields CDR1 MNHEY and CDR2 SVGEGT. The CDR3 runs 18 residues. The DNA of the CDR3 is TGTGCCAGCAGTTACTCCAGGACTAGCGGGGACATGGGGAGGGAGCAGTTCTTC. It encodes CASSYSRTSGDMGREQFF.

The rearrangement joins TRBV4-2 to TRBJ2-1; D is ambiguous. This CDR3 has 13 amino acids. V lost 1 base and J 8 bases, leaving 9 bases between the germline ends. Germline values: CDR1 LGHNA, CDR2 YNFKEQ. Here the CDR3 reads CASSQVREDEQFF. Written as DNA, the CDR3 is TGTGCCAGCAGCCAAGTCCGCGAGGATGAGCAGTTCTTC.